This T cell receptor (beta chain) was observed in a study of OX40 agonist ivuxolimab in advanced cancers. As for the study in general: Age averaged around 59 years (range roughly 20 to 90), and roughly 82% were male. Participants could have had prior anti-PD-1, anti-PD-L1 or anti-CTLA-4 therapy, and around 43% had some. Study-wide results and caveats: Expanded clones tended on average to be more numerous among CD8+ T cells than CD4+. Some nonresponders also had low normalized T-cell clonal expansion.

CDR3 size: 12 residues. Trimming cost V 6 bases and J 10 bases; bases outside gene matches: 6. CDR1 is KGHSH, CDR2 LQKENI, per germline. A note on this clone: Its antigen is undetermined.

Produced via immunoSEQ multiplex PCR; TCRdb's table is partial and in-frame only. Altogether tens of thousands of clones are present, roughly 84% being singletons, with the ten largest covering about 0.72%. The receptor comes from an adult with an advanced solid tumor such as melanoma, head and neck, liver or kidney cancer. The chain recombines TRBV18 with TRBJ2-7; 10 bases map to TRBD2. The source was CD4+ or CD8+ T cells sorted from blood, collected in a trial of the OX40 agonist ivuxolimab. CDR3 coding DNA: TGTGCCAGCTCGCTCCTAGCGGGAGATCAGTACTTC. The encoded protein is CASSLLAGDQYF.